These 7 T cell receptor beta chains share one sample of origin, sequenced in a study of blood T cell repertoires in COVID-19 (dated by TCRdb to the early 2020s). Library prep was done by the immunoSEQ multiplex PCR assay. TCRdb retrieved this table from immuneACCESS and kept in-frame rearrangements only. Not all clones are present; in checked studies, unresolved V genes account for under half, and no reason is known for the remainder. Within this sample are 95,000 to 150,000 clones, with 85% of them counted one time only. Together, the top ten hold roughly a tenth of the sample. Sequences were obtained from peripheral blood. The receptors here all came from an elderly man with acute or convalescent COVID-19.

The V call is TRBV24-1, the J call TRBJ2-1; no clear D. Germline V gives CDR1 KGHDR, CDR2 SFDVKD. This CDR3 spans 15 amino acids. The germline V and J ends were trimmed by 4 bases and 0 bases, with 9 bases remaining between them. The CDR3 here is CATSEFRPSYNEQFF. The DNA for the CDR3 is TGTGCCACCAGTGAGTTCAGGCCCTCCTACAATGAGCAGTTCTTC.

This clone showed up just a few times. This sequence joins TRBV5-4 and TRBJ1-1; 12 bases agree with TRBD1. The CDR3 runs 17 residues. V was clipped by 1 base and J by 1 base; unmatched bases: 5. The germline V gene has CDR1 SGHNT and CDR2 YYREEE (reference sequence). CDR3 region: CASSLPGQGASNTEAFF. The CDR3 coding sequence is TGTGCCAGCAGCTTGCCGGGACAGGGGGCTTCGAACACTGAAGCTTTCTTT.

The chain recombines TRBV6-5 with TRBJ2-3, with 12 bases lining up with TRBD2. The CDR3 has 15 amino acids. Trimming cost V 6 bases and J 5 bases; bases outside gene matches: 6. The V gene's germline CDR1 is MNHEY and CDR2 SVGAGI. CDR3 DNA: TGTGCCAGCAGAAAGACTAGCGGGAGACTAGATACGCAGTATTTT. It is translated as CASRKTSGRLDTQYF.

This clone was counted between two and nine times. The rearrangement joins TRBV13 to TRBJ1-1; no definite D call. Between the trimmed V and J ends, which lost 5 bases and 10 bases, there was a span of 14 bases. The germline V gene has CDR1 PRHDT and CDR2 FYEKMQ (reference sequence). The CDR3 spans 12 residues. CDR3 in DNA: TGTGCCAGCAGCGACAACAATTTTGGAGCTTTCTTT. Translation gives CASSDNNFGAFF.

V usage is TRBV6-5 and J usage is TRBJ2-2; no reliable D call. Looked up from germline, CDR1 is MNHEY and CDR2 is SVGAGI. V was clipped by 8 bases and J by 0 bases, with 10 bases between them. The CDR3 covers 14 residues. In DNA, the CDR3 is TGTGCCAGCTTCAAAACTTCGAACACCGGGGAGCTGTTTTTT. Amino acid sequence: CASFKTSNTGELFF.

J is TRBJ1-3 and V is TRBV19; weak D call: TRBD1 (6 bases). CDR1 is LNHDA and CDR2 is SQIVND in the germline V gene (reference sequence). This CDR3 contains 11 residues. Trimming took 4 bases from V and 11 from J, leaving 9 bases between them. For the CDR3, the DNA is TGTGCCAGTAGTACGGGACATTCCATATATTTT. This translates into CASSTGHSIYF.

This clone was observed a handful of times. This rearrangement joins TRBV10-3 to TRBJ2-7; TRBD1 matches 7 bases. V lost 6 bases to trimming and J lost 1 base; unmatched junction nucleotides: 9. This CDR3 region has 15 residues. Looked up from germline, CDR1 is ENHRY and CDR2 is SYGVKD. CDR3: CAIRVQGRGSYEQYF. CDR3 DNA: TGTGCCATCAGGGTACAGGGGCGCGGATCCTACGAGCAGTACTTC.